This T cell receptor beta chain was retrieved from a study of OX40 agonist ivuxolimab in advanced cancers. General study results and limits: Among the lowest peripheral clonal expansion occurred in 0.1-3.0 mg/kg partial responders. Clonal expansion by week 6 occurred in CD4+ and CD8+ blood T cells (at 0.1 to 3.0 mg/kg). Among T cells, CD8+ cells averaged more expanded clones than CD4+ cells.

TCRdb's table, derived via immunoSEQ multiplex PCR, lists solely in-frame clones and lacks some. The data contain some 94,000 clones, 92% of them seen just once; the ten biggest clones take up more than 3%. With respect to this clone: The antigen remains undetermined.

Trimming removed 5 bases at V and 3 bases at J, with 11 bases between. Per germline, CDR1 SGHNT and CDR2 YYREEE (reference sequence). This CDR3 region has 13 residues. The chain employs TRBV5-4 and TRBJ1-1, with a tentative D call TRBD1 (5 bases). The sequence was obtained from an adult with an advanced solid tumor such as melanoma, head and neck, liver or kidney cancer. Sequenced here: CD4+ or CD8+ T cells sorted from blood, sampled in a trial of the OX40 agonist ivuxolimab. CDR3 coding DNA: TGTGCCAGCAGTTCCGACAGTCACACTGAAGCTTTCTTT. It codes for CASSSDSHTEAFF.